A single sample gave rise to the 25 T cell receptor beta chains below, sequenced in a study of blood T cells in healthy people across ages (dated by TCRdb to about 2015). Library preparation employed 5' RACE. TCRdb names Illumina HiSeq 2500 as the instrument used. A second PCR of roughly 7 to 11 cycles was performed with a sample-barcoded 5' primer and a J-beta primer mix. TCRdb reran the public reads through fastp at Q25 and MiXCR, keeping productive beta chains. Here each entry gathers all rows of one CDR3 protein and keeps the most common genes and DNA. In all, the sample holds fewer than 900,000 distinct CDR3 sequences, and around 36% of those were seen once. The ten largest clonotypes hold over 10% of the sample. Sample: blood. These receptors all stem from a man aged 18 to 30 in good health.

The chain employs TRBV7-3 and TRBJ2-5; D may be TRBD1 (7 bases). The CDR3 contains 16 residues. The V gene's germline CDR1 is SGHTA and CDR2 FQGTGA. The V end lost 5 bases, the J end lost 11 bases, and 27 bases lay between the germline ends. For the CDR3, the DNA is TGTGCCAGCAGCGCGGGACAGCCTTTGGTGGGCAATGAGCAGTACTTC. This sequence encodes CASSAGQPLVGNEQYF.

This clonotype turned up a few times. The CDR3 region is CSASVLRGRDEAFF. The CDR3 DNA is TGCAGTGCTAGCGTCCTTCGGGGGCGCGATGAAGCTTTCTTT. The chain carries TRBV20-1 and TRBJ1-1, with a weak D call TRBD1 (6 bases). The CDR3 runs to 14 residues. CDR1 is DFQATT, CDR2 SNEGSKA, per germline (reference sequence). Trimming left V 3 bases short and J 7 bases short, with 18 bases between.

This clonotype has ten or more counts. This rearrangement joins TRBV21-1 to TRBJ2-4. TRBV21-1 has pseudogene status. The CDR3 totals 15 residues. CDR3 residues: CASSKDALAKNIQYF. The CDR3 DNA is TGTGCCAGCAGCAAAGATGCCCTAGCCAAAAACATTCAGTACTTC.

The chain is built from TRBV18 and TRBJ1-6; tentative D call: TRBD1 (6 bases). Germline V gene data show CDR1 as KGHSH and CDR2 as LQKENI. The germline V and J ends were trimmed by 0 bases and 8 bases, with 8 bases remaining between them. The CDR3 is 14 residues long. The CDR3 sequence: CASSPPGGYSPLHF. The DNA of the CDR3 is TGTGCCAGCTCACCACCGGGGGGCTATTCACCCCTCCACTTT.

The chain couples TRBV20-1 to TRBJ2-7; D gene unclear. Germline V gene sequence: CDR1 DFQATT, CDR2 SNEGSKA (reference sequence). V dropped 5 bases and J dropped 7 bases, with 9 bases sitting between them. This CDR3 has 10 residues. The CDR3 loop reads CSAPYNEQYF. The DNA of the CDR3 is TGCAGTGCTCCATACAATGAGCAGTACTTC.

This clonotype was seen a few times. CDR3 residues: CASSLGREYREKLFF. The CDR3 nucleotides read TGCGCCAGCAGCTTGGGCAGGGAATATCGTGAAAAACTGTTTTTT. The chain employs TRBV5-1 and TRBJ1-4, with D perhaps matching TRBD1 (5 bases). Trimming removed 0 bases from V and 7 bases from J, with 13 bases in between. CDR3 length: 15 amino acids. Germline loops: CDR1 SGHRS, CDR2 YFSETQ.

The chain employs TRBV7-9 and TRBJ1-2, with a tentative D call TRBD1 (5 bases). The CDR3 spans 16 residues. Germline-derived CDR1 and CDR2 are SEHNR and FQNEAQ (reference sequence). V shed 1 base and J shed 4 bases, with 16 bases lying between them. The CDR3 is CASSLGSGDGSYGYTF. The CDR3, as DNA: TGTGCCAGCAGCTTAGGGTCGGGGGATGGAAGCTATGGCTACACCTTC.

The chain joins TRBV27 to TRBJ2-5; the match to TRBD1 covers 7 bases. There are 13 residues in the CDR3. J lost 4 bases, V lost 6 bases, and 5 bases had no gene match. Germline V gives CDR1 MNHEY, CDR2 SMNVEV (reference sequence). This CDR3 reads CASRTGFGETQYF. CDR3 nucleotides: TGTGCCAGCAGGACAGGGTTTGGAGAGACCCAGTACTTC.

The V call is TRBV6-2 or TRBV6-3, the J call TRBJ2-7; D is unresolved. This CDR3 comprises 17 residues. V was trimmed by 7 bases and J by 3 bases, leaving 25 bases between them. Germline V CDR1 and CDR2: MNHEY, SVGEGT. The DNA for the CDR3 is TGTGCCAGCAACTTCCAGAGAGGAAAACACCATTTCTACGAGCAGTACTTC. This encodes CASNFQRGKHHFYEQYF.

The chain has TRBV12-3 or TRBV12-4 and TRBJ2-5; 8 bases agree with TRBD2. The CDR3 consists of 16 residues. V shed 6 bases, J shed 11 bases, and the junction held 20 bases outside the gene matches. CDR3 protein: CASRGQRGGTYNEQYF. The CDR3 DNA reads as TGTGCCAGCAGGGGCCAACGGGGGGGAACTTACAATGAGCAGTACTTC.

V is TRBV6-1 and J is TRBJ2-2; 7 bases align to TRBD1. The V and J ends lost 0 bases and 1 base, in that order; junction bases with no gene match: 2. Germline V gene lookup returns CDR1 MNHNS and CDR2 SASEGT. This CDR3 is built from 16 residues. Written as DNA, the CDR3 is TGTGCCAGCAGTGAAGCGCAGGGGGTGAACACCGGGGAGCTGTTTTTT. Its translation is CASSEAQGVNTGELFF.

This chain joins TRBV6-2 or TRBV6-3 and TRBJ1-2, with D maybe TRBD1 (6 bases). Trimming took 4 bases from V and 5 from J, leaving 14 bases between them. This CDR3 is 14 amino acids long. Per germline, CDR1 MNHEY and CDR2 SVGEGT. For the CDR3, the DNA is TGTGCCAGCAGTTTCCGGGACACTGTGTATGGCTACACCTTC. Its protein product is CASSFRDTVYGYTF.

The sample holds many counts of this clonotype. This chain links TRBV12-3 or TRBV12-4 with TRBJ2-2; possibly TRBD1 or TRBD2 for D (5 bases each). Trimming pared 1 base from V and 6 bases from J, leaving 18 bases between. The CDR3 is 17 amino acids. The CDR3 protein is CASSLGGYFVAPGELFF. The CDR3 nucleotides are TGTGCCAGCAGTTTAGGGGGGTACTTCGTCGCCCCCGGGGAGCTGTTTTTT.

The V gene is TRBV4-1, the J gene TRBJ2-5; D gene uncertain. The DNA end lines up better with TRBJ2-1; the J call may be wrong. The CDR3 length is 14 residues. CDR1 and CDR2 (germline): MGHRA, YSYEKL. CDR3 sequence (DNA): TGCGCCAGCAGCGTCGGTTCGTACCAAGAGACCCAGTTCTTC. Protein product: CASSVGSYQETQFF.

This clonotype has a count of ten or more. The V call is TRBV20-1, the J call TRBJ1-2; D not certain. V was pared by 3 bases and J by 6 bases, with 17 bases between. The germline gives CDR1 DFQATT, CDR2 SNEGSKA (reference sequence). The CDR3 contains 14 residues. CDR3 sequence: CSASLPSAVNGYTF. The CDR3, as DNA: TGCAGTGCTAGTCTACCCTCCGCCGTCAATGGCTACACCTTC.

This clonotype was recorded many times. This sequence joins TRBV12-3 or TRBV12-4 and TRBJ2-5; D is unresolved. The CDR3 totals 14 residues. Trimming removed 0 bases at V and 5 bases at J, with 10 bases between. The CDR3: CASSLAGSWETQYF. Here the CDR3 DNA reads TGTGCCAGCAGTTTAGCGGGAAGTTGGGAGACCCAGTACTTC.

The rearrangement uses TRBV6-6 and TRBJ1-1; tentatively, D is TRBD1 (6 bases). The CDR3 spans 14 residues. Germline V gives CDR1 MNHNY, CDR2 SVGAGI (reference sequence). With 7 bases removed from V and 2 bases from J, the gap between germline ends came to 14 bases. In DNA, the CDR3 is TGTGCCAGCACCCAGACAGGCGTAAACACTGAAGCTTTCTTT. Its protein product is CASTQTGVNTEAFF.

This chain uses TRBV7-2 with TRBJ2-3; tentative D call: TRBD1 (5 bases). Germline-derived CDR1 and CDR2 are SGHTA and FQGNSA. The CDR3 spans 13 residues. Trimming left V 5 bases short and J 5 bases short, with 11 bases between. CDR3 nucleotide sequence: TGTGCCAGCAGCCCGACAGTTGGAGATACGCAGTATTTT. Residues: CASSPTVGDTQYF.

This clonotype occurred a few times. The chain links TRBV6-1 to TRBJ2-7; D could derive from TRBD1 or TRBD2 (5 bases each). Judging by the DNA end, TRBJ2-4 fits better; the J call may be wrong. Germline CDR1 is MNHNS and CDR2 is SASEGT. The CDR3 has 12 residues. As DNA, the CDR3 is TGTGCCAGCAGTGAGCGTGGGGGCATTCAGTACTTC. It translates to CASSERGGIQYF.

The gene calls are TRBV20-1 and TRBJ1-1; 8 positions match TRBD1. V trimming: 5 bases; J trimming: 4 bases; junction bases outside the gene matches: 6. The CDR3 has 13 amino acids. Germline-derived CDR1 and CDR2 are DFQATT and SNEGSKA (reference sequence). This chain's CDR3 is CSAVGQGITEAFF. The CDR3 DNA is TGCAGTGCTGTAGGACAGGGTATCACTGAAGCTTTCTTT.

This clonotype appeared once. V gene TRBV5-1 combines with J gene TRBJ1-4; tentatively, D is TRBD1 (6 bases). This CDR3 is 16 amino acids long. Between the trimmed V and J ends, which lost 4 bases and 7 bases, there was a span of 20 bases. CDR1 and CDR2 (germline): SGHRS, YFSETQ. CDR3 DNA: TGCGCCAGCAGCCCACAGGCTCAGGGGCCACTTGAAAAACTGTTTTTT. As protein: CASSPQAQGPLEKLFF.

CDR3 amino acids: CASSSGQGFGPLQPQHF. In DNA, the CDR3 is TGTGCCAGCAGCTCGGGACAGGGGTTTGGCCCCCTCCAGCCCCAGCATTTT. The V gene is TRBV12-3 or TRBV12-4, the J gene TRBJ1-5; 10 bases map to TRBD1. Losses at the gene ends were 6 bases for V and 7 bases for J; bases not matched to a gene: 15. There are 17 residues in the CDR3.

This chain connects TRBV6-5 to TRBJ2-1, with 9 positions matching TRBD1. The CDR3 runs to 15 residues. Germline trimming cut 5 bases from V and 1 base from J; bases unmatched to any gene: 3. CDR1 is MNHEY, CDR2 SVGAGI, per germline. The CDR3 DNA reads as TGTGCCAGCAGTGGACAGGGGCGATCCTACAATGAGCAGTTCTTC. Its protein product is CASSGQGRSYNEQFF.

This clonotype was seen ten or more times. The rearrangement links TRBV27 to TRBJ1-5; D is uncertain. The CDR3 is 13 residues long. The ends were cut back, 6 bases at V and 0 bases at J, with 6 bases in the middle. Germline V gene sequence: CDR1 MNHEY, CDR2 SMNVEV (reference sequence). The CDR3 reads CASRRDSNQPQHF. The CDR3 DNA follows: TGTGCCAGCAGGAGGGATAGCAATCAGCCCCAGCATTTT.

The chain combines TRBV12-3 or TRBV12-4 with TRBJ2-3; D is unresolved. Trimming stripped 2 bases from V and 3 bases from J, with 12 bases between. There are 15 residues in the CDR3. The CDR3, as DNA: TGTGCCAGCAGTTTAATAGGTTTCGGAACAGATACGCAGTATTTT. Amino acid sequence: CASSLIGFGTDTQYF.